This T cell receptor beta chain appears in the sequencing data of a study of T-cell reconstitution after alpha-beta-depleted transplantation in children. Findings of the study overall: Several hundred graft clones that had expanded were reportedly the source of alpha-beta T cells about two months after transplant. Diversity of TCRbeta at day 60 was high in some patients, arising from surviving recipient T cells and thymic progenitors. Diversity and T-cell counts at one year after transplant derived mostly from new T cells.

Germline CDR1 reads SGDLS; CDR2 reads YYNGEE. CDR3 length equals 16 residues. After removal of 3 bases from V and 2 bases from J, the junction contained 4 bases not matched to a gene. The TCRbeta library was prepared with unique molecular identifiers. MiXCR, run by TCRdb on the PCR reads, gives a single entry per CDR3 protein. The sample consists of 65,000 to 70,000 distinct CDR3 sequences, 4.9% of them appearing once. This clonotype was detected ten times or more. As yet, its antigen is unknown. This TCR derives from a boy in the first two years of life who had a stem cell transplant for acute myeloid leukemia, so the T cells may come from the graft donor. The starting material was PBMCs, mostly from graft donor cells, obtained 180 days after TCRalphabeta/CD19-depleted stem cell transplant. The chain uses TRBV9 and TRBJ2-3; TRBD2 matches 12 bases. The CDR3 loop reads CASSARLAGDTDTQYF. CDR3 DNA sequence: TGTGCCAGCAGCGCCCGACTAGCGGGGGACACAGATACGCAGTATTTT.